A single sample gave rise to the 3 T cell receptor beta chains below, sequenced in a study of cytomegalovirus exposure and HLA in healthy donors (TCRdb year 2017). Library preparation used the immunoSEQ multiplex PCR assay. For the multiplex PCR, a mixture combining 60 forward primers for TCR Vbeta segments and 13 reverse primers for TCR Jbeta segments was used. TCRdb took this table from immuneACCESS and kept in-frame rearrangements with V and J called. Such tables lack part of the clones; where checked against another copy, unresolved V genes explain under half of the gap, and the rest is unexplained. The sample data list 210,000 or so clones, and almost 80% of these were observed just once. 1.5% to 2% of the sample comes from the top ten. Sequencing input: PBMCs. The receptors stem from a man aged 18 to 30 in good health and CMV-seronegative.

The chain employs TRBV19 and TRBJ2-3; D may be TRBD2 (6 bases). Germline V gene sequence: CDR1 LNHDA, CDR2 SQIVND (reference sequence). V was clipped by 5 bases and J by 3 bases, with 9 bases between them. This CDR3 region has 13 residues. CDR3 sequence reads: CASSWGETDTQYF. The CDR3 DNA reads TGTGCCAGTAGTTGGGGGGAAACAGATACGCAGTATTTT. The whole variable domain, filled in from reference TRBV19 and TRBJ2-3, reads DGGITQSPKYLFRKEGQNVTLSCEQNLNHDAMYWYRQDPGQGLRLIYYSQIVNDFQKGDIAEGYSVSREKKESFPLTVTSAQKNPTAFYLCASSWGETDTQYFGPGTRLTVL.

V usage is TRBV30 and J usage is TRBJ2-7; 11 nucleotides align to TRBD2. CDR1 is GTSNPN, CDR2 SVGIG, per germline (reference sequence). The CDR3 contains 15 residues. With V trimmed by 1 base and J by 2 bases, 4 bases remained unmatched. As DNA, the CDR3 is TGTGCCTGGAGTGGAGGACTAGCGGGTCCCTACGAGCAGTACTTC. It specifies CAWSGGLAGPYEQYF.

The rearrangement links TRBV14 to TRBJ1-2; TRBD1 is a possible D gene (5 bases). CDR3 size: 12 residues. CDR1 and CDR2 (germline): SGHDN, FVKESK. V dropped 7 bases and J dropped 8 bases, with 14 bases sitting between them. CDR3 nucleotide sequence: TGTGCCAGCACCAATGGGAGGGACGGCTACACCTTC. Its translation: CASTNGRDGYTF.